The 26 T cell receptor beta chains below were found in one sample sequenced in a study of blood T cell repertoires in COVID-19. Produced via immunoSEQ multiplex PCR; TCRdb's table is partial and in-frame only. The data hold around 120,000 clones, with about 89% observed a single time. The sample consisted of peripheral blood. Receptor source: a woman in her seventies with acute or convalescent COVID-19.

This chain connects TRBV18 to TRBJ1-5, with a tentative D call TRBD1 (5 bases). There are 14 residues in the CDR3. Germline-derived CDR1 and CDR2 are KGHSH and LQKENI. Deletions cut 3 bases from V and 3 bases from J, with 9 bases between. The CDR3 sequence: CASSPGRANQPQHF. In DNA form, the CDR3 reads TGTGCCAGCTCACCGGGCAGGGCCAATCAGCCCCAGCATTTT.

The V and J genes are TRBV6-5 and TRBJ2-1; 7 nucleotides match TRBD2. J lost 0 bases, V lost 4 bases, and 0 bases had no gene match. The CDR3 loop spans 14 amino acids. Germline lookup yields CDR1 MNHEY and CDR2 SVGAGI. The CDR3 is CASSSGGSYNEQFF. As DNA, the CDR3 is TGTGCCAGCAGTTCGGGGGGCTCCTACAATGAGCAGTTCTTC.

The CDR3 sequence is CASSTVRVEQFF. DNA of the CDR3: TGTGCCAGCAGTACGGTTCGGGTCGAGCAGTTCTTC. The chain combines TRBV6-2 or TRBV6-3 with TRBJ2-1; D not resolved. Per germline, CDR1 MNHEY and CDR2 SVGEGT. V was shortened by 5 bases and J by 10 bases, with 12 bases between the two germline ends. The CDR3 runs 12 residues.

CDR3 sequence: CASSKLAGGISDTQYF. CDR3 DNA sequence: TGTGCCAGCAGTAAACTAGCGGGGGGAATCTCAGATACGCAGTATTTT. The rearrangement uses TRBV25-1 and TRBJ2-3; 12 bases match TRBD2. J was trimmed by 4 bases and V by 5 bases; bases with no gene match: 7. Germline CDR1 MGHDK, CDR2 SYGVNS. This CDR3 spans 16 amino acids. The full variable domain, in which reference TRBV25-1 and TRBJ2-3 provide the parts outside the CDR3, is EADIYQTPRYLVIGTGKKITLECSQTMGHDKMYWYQQDPGMELHLIHYSYGVNSTEKGDLSSESTVSRIRTEHFPLTLESARPSHTSQYLCASSKLAGGISDTQYFGPGTRLTVL.

The chain combines TRBV7-8 with TRBJ1-6, with a weak D call TRBD1 (5 bases). V lost 3 bases, J lost 13 bases, and 16 bases lay in between. From germline, CDR1 is SGHVS and CDR2 FQNEAQ. The CDR3 has 14 residues. The CDR3 here is CASSFGGAQGPLHF. The DNA for the CDR3 is TGTGCCAGCAGCTTCGGGGGTGCCCAGGGTCCCCTCCACTTT.

The V call is TRBV19, the J call TRBJ2-7; the match to TRBD1 covers 8 bases. Trimming removed 6 bases from V and 2 bases from J; junction bases left unmatched: 3. From germline, CDR1 is LNHDA and CDR2 SQIVND (reference sequence). The CDR3 consists of 13 residues. CDR3 amino acids: CASSGTGPYEQYF. In DNA, the CDR3 is TGTGCCAGTAGCGGGACAGGCCCCTACGAGCAGTACTTC.

The V and J genes are TRBV2 and TRBJ2-4; 8 bases fit TRBD1. This CDR3 is built from 15 residues. Germline V gene sequence: CDR1 SNHLY, CDR2 FYNNEI. Unmatched junction bases numbered 6, after V lost 4 bases and J lost 4 bases. In nucleotides, the CDR3 is TGTGCCAGCAGTGCAACAGGGGGGTCAAAAAACATTCAGTACTTC. Residues: CASSATGGSKNIQYF.

The chain has TRBV7-9 and TRBJ1-1; D is unresolved. The CDR3 spans 15 residues. The germline gives CDR1 SEHNR, CDR2 FQNEAQ (reference sequence). Trimming removed 1 base from V and 1 base from J, with 10 bases in between. The CDR3 loop reads CASSLGQIGNTEAFF. CDR3 bases: TGTGCCAGCAGCTTAGGCCAAATCGGGAACACTGAAGCTTTCTTT.

J is TRBJ1-1 and V is TRBV28; D is perhaps TRBD1 (6 bases). The CDR3 loop spans 13 amino acids. From germline, CDR1 is MDHEN and CDR2 SYDVKM. With 8 bases removed from V and 1 base from J, the gap between germline ends came to 11 bases. The CDR3 is CASLGQRNTEAFF. Here the CDR3 DNA reads TGTGCCAGCCTAGGACAGAGGAACACTGAAGCTTTCTTT.

J is TRBJ2-3 and V is TRBV30, with 7 bases fitting TRBD1. CDR3 length: 12 residues. After removal of 3 bases from V and 8 bases from J, the junction contained 5 bases not matched to a gene. Germline CDR1 reads GTSNPN; CDR2 reads SVGIG (reference sequence). The CDR3 loop reads CAWREGQTTQYF. CDR3 DNA sequence: TGTGCCTGGAGAGAGGGACAGACTACGCAGTATTTT.

This chain links TRBV7-2 with TRBJ2-1; perhaps TRBD2 as D (5 bases). Deletions cut 5 bases from V and 1 base from J, with 9 bases between. Per the germline V gene, CDR1 is SGHTA and CDR2 is FQGNSA. The length of the CDR3 is 14 residues. CDR3 amino acids: CASSPDSSYNEQFF. The CDR3 nucleotides are TGTGCCAGCAGCCCGGACTCTTCCTACAATGAGCAGTTCTTC.

V usage is TRBV5-6 and J usage is TRBJ1-6, with 9 bases identical to TRBD1. J was trimmed by 7 bases and V by 6 bases; bases with no gene match: 5. There are 14 residues in the CDR3. Germline V gene lookup returns CDR1 SGHDT and CDR2 YYEEEE. CDR3 sequence reads: CASILQGANSPLHF. DNA for the CDR3: TGTGCCAGCATCCTACAGGGGGCAAATTCACCCCTCCACTTT.

The rearrangement uses TRBV2 and TRBJ1-4; 7 bases are shared with TRBD1. The CDR3 covers 15 residues. The germline V gene has CDR1 SNHLY and CDR2 FYNNEI. Germline trimming cut 9 bases from V and 6 bases from J; bases unmatched to any gene: 13. The CDR3 nucleotides read TGTGCCAGATCCAACCCGGGACAGCGCGATGAAAAACTGTTTTTT. Protein product: CARSNPGQRDEKLFF.

The chain recombines TRBV28 with TRBJ1-4; D is perhaps TRBD1 (5 bases). Trimming stripped 8 bases from V and 8 bases from J, with 21 bases between. Germline-derived CDR1 and CDR2 are MDHEN and SYDVKM. The CDR3 runs to 15 residues. The CDR3, as DNA: TGTGCCAGCTTTGGGGGGTCGGGTTGGCGAGAAAAACTGTTTTTT. It translates to CASFGGSGWREKLFF.

The V call is TRBV5-1, the J call TRBJ1-2; D unresolved. Germline V gene data show CDR1 as SGHRS and CDR2 as YFSETQ. Trimming pared 4 bases from V and 2 bases from J, leaving 21 bases between. The CDR3 consists of 17 residues. The CDR3 coding sequence is TGCGCCAGCAGCCCTAACCCTCGGGAGGTTCAAAACTATGGCTACACCTTC. Translated, it gives CASSPNPREVQNYGYTF.

V and J are TRBV2 and TRBJ2-7; perhaps TRBD2 as D (5 bases). The germline CDR1 and CDR2 sequences are SNHLY and FYNNEI. The CDR3 is made up of 13 amino acids. V shed 3 bases and J shed 6 bases, with 12 bases lying between them. CDR3 in DNA: TGTGCCAGCAGTGACCAGCTTGAGGGCGAGCAGTACTTC. This gives the protein CASSDQLEGEQYF.

The genes are TRBV6-5 and TRBJ2-5, with D uncertain. The length of the CDR3 is 13 residues. The germline CDR1 and CDR2 sequences are MNHEY and SVGAGI. The ends were cut back, 5 bases at V and 5 bases at J, with 12 bases in the middle. The CDR3 region is CASSLEGFETQYF. In nucleotides, the CDR3 is TGTGCCAGCAGTCTAGAAGGTTTCGAGACCCAGTACTTC.

The rearrangement links TRBV11-3 to TRBJ2-1; TRBD2 aligns across 10 bases. The CDR3 has 19 amino acids. V lost 0 bases, J lost 0 bases, and 8 bases stayed unmatched. The germline CDR1 and CDR2 sequences are SGHNT and YENEEA. The CDR3 nucleotides are TGTGCCAGCAGCTTAGAGTGGGGTAGCGGGGGGAGCTCCTACAATGAGCAGTTCTTC. It encodes CASSLEWGSGGSSYNEQFF.

The CDR3: CASSPGGETYEQYF. Written as DNA, the CDR3 is TGTGCCAGCAGCCCGGGGGGGGAAACCTACGAGCAGTACTTC. The chain combines TRBV5-4 with TRBJ2-7, with TRBD2 matching over 8 bases. The V segment lost 4 bases and the J segment 2 bases; nucleotides outside the gene matches: 5. Per the germline V gene, CDR1 is SGHNT and CDR2 is YYREEE (reference sequence). The length of the CDR3 is 14 residues.

CDR3 amino acids: CASSLVRGLANEKLFF. In DNA, the CDR3 is TGTGCCAGCAGCTTGGTCAGGGGGCTCGCTAATGAAAAACTGTTTTTT. The rearrangement joins TRBV5-5 to TRBJ1-4; 8 bases line up with TRBD1. Germline V gene lookup returns CDR1 SGHKS and CDR2 YYEKEE (reference sequence). This CDR3 is 16 amino acids long. The junction had 4 bases not matched to a gene; V was cut back by 0 bases and J by 3 bases.

The chain is built from TRBV7-9 and TRBJ2-5; D is perhaps TRBD1 (5 bases). Trimming stripped 5 bases from V and 1 base from J, with 17 bases between. The germline V gene encodes CDR1 SEHNR and CDR2 FQNEAQ (reference sequence). This CDR3 is built from 16 residues. The CDR3 is CASSAGWGYLQETQYF. The CDR3 DNA is TGTGCCAGCAGCGCCGGATGGGGCTACCTCCAAGAGACCCAGTACTTC.

The V call is TRBV14, the J call TRBJ1-6; 9 bases align to TRBD1. Trimming took 2 bases from V and 6 from J; bases not matched to a gene: 2. The germline V gene has CDR1 SGHDN and CDR2 FVKESK. CDR3 length: 15 residues. The CDR3 is CASSQTGGGNSPLHF. CDR3 coding DNA: TGTGCCAGCAGCCAAACAGGGGGCGGTAATTCACCCCTCCACTTT.

The J gene is TRBJ2-3, the V gene TRBV5-4, with TRBD2 matching 11 bases. The CDR3 has 16 residues. The V gene's germline CDR1 is SGHNT and CDR2 YYREEE (reference sequence). V lost 2 bases and J lost 2; bases outside the gene matches: 4. The CDR3: CASSLDSGGATDTQYF. CDR3 nucleotide sequence: TGTGCCAGCAGCTTAGATAGCGGGGGGGCCACAGATACGCAGTATTTT.

This chain joins TRBV7-2 and TRBJ2-7; TRBD2 matches at 10 bases. The CDR3 runs to 18 residues. V shed 4 bases, J shed 3 bases, and the junction held 15 bases outside the gene matches. Germline V gene data show CDR1 as SGHTA and CDR2 as FQGNSA. The CDR3 DNA reads as TGTGCCAGCAGCTCGGCACCGGGACTAGCGTTTTTTTTCTACGAGCAGTACTTC. Amino acid sequence: CASSSAPGLAFFFYEQYF.

The rearrangement links TRBV7-8 to TRBJ2-7; 8 nucleotides line up with TRBD1. V lost 7 bases, J lost 6 bases, and 11 bases stayed unmatched. This CDR3 has 14 residues. In germline, CDR1 is SGHVS, CDR2 FQNEAQ. CDR3: CASKLTGAVSEQYF. The CDR3, as DNA: TGTGCCAGCAAATTGACAGGGGCGGTCTCCGAGCAGTACTTC. Full variable domain (remainder filled in from reference TRBV7-8 and TRBJ2-7): GAGVSQSPRYKVAKRGQDVALRCDPISGHVSLFWYQQALGQGPEFLTYFQNEAQLDKSGLPSDRFFAERPEGSVSTLKIQRTQQEDSAVYLCASKLTGAVSEQYFGPGTRLTVT.

V usage is TRBV9 and J usage is TRBJ2-3, with D uncertain. The ends were cut back, 0 bases at V and 0 bases at J, with 8 bases in the middle. Germline-derived CDR1 and CDR2 are SGDLS and YYNGEE. This CDR3 has 15 residues. The CDR3 protein is CASSVGTTSTDTQYF. The CDR3 nucleotides are TGTGCCAGCAGCGTAGGCACTACTAGCACAGATACGCAGTATTTT.